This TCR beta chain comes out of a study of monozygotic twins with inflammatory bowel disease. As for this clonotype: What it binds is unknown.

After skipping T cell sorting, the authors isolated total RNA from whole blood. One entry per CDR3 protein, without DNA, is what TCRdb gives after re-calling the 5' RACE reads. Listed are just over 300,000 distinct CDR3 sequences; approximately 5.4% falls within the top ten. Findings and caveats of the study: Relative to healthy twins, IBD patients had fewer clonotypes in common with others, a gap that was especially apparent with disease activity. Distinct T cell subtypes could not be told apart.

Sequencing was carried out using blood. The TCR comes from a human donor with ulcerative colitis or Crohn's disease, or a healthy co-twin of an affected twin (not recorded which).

The CDR3: CASSEQGDYNEQFF. The chain links TRBV5-1 to TRBJ2-1; the TRBD1 assignment by TCRdb is unverifiable without DNA. CDR1 is SGHRS and CDR2 is YFSETQ in the germline V gene. The CDR3 spans 14 residues.